One and the same sample provided the 15 T cell receptor beta chains below, sequenced in a study of control samples from healthy donors and cancer patients. Clones were read by immunoSEQ multiplex PCR, and TCRdb kept only the in-frame ones, dropping some. Among 150,000 to 200,000 clones listed, approximately 92% were seen once. The specimen was blood. These receptors all come from a man between 25 and 39 years old in good health.

V gene TRBV6-5 combines with J gene TRBJ1-4; D remains ambiguous. The CDR3 is made up of 11 amino acids. Trimming removed 6 bases from V and 8 bases from J, with 7 bases in between. Germline CDR1 and CDR2: MNHEY and SVGAGI. The CDR3 region is CASRTLEKLFF. CDR3 sequence (DNA): TGTGCCAGCAGGACTTTGGAAAAACTGTTTTTT.

Here the CDR3 reads CASSPPLPGELFF. The CDR3 nucleotides read TGTGCCAGCTCACCACCGCTCCCCGGGGAGCTGTTTTTT. V usage is TRBV18 and J usage is TRBJ2-2, with unresolved D. CDR1 and CDR2 (germline): KGHSH, LQKENI. The V gene lost 0 bases and the J gene lost 6 bases, with 5 bases spanning the gap. The CDR3 is 13 amino acids.

This clone showed up many times. The CDR3 sequence: CASSVSSGGNNEQFF. The CDR3 DNA sequence: TGTGCCAGCAGCGTCTCTAGCGGGGGGAACAATGAGCAGTTCTTC. The chain couples TRBV6-4 to TRBJ2-1, with TRBD2 matching 11 bases. Unmatched junction bases numbered 6, after V lost 6 bases and J lost 5 bases. Germline assignment: CDR1 MRHNA and CDR2 SNTAGT. This CDR3 has 15 residues.

The chain joins TRBV7-2 to TRBJ1-2, with TRBD1 matching 10 bases. The CDR3 has 14 amino acids. V gave up 6 bases and J gave up 4 bases; unmatched junction bases: 5. CDR1 is SGHTA and CDR2 is FQGNSA in the germline V gene. In DNA, the CDR3 is TGTGCCAGCAGTCCCGGGACAGGGGCCTATGGCTACACCTTC. Translating it yields CASSPGTGAYGYTF. The variable domain in full, completed from reference TRBV7-2 and TRBJ1-2, reads GAGVSQSPSNKVTEKGKDVELRCDPISGHTALYWYRQSLGQGLEFLIYFQGNSAPDKSGLPSDRFSAERTGGSVSTLTIQRTQQEDSAVYLCASSPGTGAYGYTFGSGTRLTVV.

Points on this clone: One junction end does not reproduce the germline sequence, and a read error may be involved. The chain employs TRBV4-1 and TRBJ1-5; 11 bases match TRBD1. This CDR3 region has 16 residues. Germline CDR1 MGHRA, CDR2 YSYEKL. DNA for the CDR3: TGCGCCAGCAGCCAAAGTCCGGGACAGGGGGATCATCCCCAGCATTTT. It specifies CASSQSPGQGDHPQHF.

The chain combines TRBV29-1 with TRBJ2-1, with D tentatively TRBD1 (5 bases). The V gene's germline CDR1 is SQVTM and CDR2 ANQGSEA. Trimming pared 6 bases from V and 3 bases from J, leaving 12 bases between. The CDR3 sequence is 13 residues long. The CDR3 DNA sequence: TGCAGCGTAATGGTGACAGACTACAATGAGCAGTTCTTC. Its translation: CSVMVTDYNEQFF.

The rearrangement joins TRBV27 to TRBJ1-1; D might be TRBD1 (6 bases). CDR1 is MNHEY, CDR2 SMNVEV, per germline (reference sequence). V dropped 2 bases and J dropped 5 bases, with 6 bases sitting between them. The CDR3 totals 12 residues. CDR3 amino acids: CASSLTGTEAFF. CDR3 coding DNA: TGTGCCAGCAGTTTAACAGGGACTGAAGCTTTCTTT.

The rearrangement joins TRBV3-1 (or the pseudogene TRBV3-2) to TRBJ2-1; 8 nucleotides align to TRBD2. The junction had 10 bases not matched to a gene; V was cut back by 4 bases and J by 8 bases. The germline V gene encodes CDR1 LGHDT and CDR2 YNNKEL (reference sequence). The CDR3 runs to 15 residues. The CDR3 DNA reads as TGTGCCAGCAGCCTGACTAGCGCCCCGGGGGATGAGCAGTTCTTC. Translating gives CASSLTSAPGDEQFF.

The chain combines TRBV7-2 with TRBJ1-5; unclear D gene. Germline values: CDR1 SGHTA, CDR2 FQGNSA. CDR3 length equals 13 residues. The V and J ends lost 5 bases and 6 bases respectively, with 11 bases between them. The chain's CDR3 is CASSRDFSQPQHF. CDR3 nucleotides: TGTGCCAGCAGCAGGGATTTTTCTCAGCCCCAGCATTTT.

Only one count was recorded for this clone. The V gene is TRBV29-1, the J gene TRBJ2-7; TRBD1 might be the D (5 bases). Germline V lookup: CDR1 SQVTM, CDR2 ANQGSEA. The CDR3 consists of 12 residues. V was clipped by 4 bases and J by 3 bases, with 10 bases between them. The CDR3 DNA reads as TGCAGCGTTGGGTTGACAGACTACGAGCAGTACTTC. Protein: CSVGLTDYEQYF.

The chain joins TRBV29-1 to TRBJ2-3, with 9 bases lining up with TRBD2. Per germline, CDR1 SQVTM and CDR2 ANQGSEA. Trimming removed 6 bases from V and 2 bases from J; junction bases left unmatched: 9. The CDR3 runs 15 residues. The CDR3 DNA sequence: TGCAGCGTCCCTCCGACTAGCGGCATCACAGATACGCAGTATTTT. This sequence encodes CSVPPTSGITDTQYF.

The V call is TRBV6-2 or TRBV6-3, the J call TRBJ2-7; D is undetermined. The CDR3 is made up of 15 amino acids. Germline V gene data show CDR1 as MNHEY and CDR2 as SVGEGT. Trimming cost V 0 bases and J 0 bases, with 9 bases left between them. The CDR3 spells CASSYSKSVSYEQYF. As DNA, the CDR3 is TGTGCCAGCAGTTACTCGAAATCAGTCTCCTACGAGCAGTACTTC.

The chain combines TRBV7-3 with TRBJ1-1; unclear D gene. V was pared by 4 bases and J by 0 bases, with 9 bases between. The CDR3 contains 14 residues. Germline V gene lookup returns CDR1 SGHTA and CDR2 FQGTGA. CDR3 sequence reads: CASSSGSLNTEAFF. The CDR3 DNA is TGTGCCAGCAGCTCCGGGTCCCTGAACACTGAAGCTTTCTTT.

The rearrangement uses TRBV9 and TRBJ2-1; D is unclear. The germline V gene has CDR1 SGDLS and CDR2 YYNGEE. The CDR3 is made up of 12 amino acids. V lost 4 bases and J lost 9, with 11 bases in between. The CDR3 sequence is CASSTTEVEQFF. The CDR3 DNA follows: TGTGCCAGCAGCACGACGGAAGTTGAGCAGTTCTTC.

The chain has TRBV5-8 and TRBJ2-1, with unresolved D. The germline CDR1 and CDR2 sequences are SGHTS and YDEGEE. Trimming left V 5 bases short and J 5 bases short, with 11 bases between. The CDR3 is 13 amino acids. The CDR3, as DNA: TGTGCCAGCAGGGGGTTGGGGAACAATGAGCAGTTCTTC. It encodes CASRGLGNNEQFF.